Reported below is one T cell receptor beta chain. Its antigen is still unknown. Expressed TCRB transcripts were sequenced because the entire RNA isolate underwent reverse transcription. Some clones are missing from TCRdb's copy, which holds only in-frame ones; the method was immunoSEQ multiplex PCR. In the table there are some 660,000 clones, 11% to 15% of which are singletons. The data are from a study of beta chain features in type 1 diabetes. Study findings and constraints: A moderate, significant TCRB CDR3 shortening appeared in type 1 diabetes across four CD4+ subsets.

The V and J ends lost 4 bases and 6 bases respectively, with 23 bases between them. In germline, CDR1 is SGDLS, CDR2 YYNGEE. The CDR3 sequence is 18 residues long. The clonotype was recovered from a young man with type 1 diabetes. The chain is built from TRBV9 and TRBJ1-6, with D maybe TRBD1 (5 bases). The sample comprised naive CD4+ T cells from blood. The CDR3 protein is CASSPSFREFRGNSPLHF. The CDR3 nucleotides are TGTGCCAGCAGCCCGTCATTTCGGGAGTTTAGGGGTAATTCACCCCTCCACTTT.